The entry below describes one T cell receptor (beta chain). TCRdb's copy holds only in-frame clones and misses some; the assay was immunoSEQ multiplex PCR. Found here are 300,000 to 400,000 clones, about 85% of them singletons; the top ten hold about 3.5%. Germline CDR1 is MDHEN and CDR2 is SYDVKM. V was trimmed by 7 bases and J by 1 base, leaving 10 bases between them. The CDR3 spans 13 residues. The data were obtained in a study of Ad26.COV2.S vaccination and SARS-CoV-2 variants. Noted treatment: around 19 received Ad26.COV2.S at low or high dose, single or two shots; a few received placebo; per-sample allocation not given. The investigators took samples on day 63 after the first vaccine or placebo injection. Expressing Wuhan-strain SARS-CoV-2 spike, an Ad26 vector served as the vaccine.

The chain has TRBV28 and TRBJ1-1; D remains unclear. Sequenced material: peripheral blood, taken in a trial of Ad26.COV2.S vaccine versus placebo. This clonotype was sampled from a person aged 18-60 years who received the Ad26.COV2.S COVID-19 vaccine or a placebo. CDR3: CASTPRQNTEAFF. In DNA, the CDR3 is TGTGCCAGCACCCCCCGACAGAACACTGAAGCTTTCTTT.